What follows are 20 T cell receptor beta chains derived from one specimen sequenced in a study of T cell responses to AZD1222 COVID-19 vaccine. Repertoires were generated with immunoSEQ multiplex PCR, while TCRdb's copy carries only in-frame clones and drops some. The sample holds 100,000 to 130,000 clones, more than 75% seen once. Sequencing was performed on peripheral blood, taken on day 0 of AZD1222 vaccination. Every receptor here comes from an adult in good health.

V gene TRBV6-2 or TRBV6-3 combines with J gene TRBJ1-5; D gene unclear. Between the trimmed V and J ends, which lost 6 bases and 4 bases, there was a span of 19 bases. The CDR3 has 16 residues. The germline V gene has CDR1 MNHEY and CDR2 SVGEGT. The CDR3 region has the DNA TGTGCCAGCAGCCCTTGGCGGGCAGTTGGTAATCAGCCCCAGCATTTT. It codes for CASSPWRAVGNQPQHF.

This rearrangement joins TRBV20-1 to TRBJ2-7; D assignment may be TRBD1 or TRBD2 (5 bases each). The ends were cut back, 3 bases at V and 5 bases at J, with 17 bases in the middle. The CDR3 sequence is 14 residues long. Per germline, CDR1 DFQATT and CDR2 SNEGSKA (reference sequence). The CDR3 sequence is CSASGDRVEDEQYF. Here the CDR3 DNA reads TGCAGTGCTAGTGGGGACCGGGTGGAAGACGAGCAGTACTTC.

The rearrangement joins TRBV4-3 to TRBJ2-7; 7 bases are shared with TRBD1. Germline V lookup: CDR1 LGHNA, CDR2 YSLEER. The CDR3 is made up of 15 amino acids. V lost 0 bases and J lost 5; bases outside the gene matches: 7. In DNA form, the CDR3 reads TGCGCCAGCAGCCAAGATTGGGACAGTACCGACGAGCAGTACTTC. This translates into CASSQDWDSTDEQYF.

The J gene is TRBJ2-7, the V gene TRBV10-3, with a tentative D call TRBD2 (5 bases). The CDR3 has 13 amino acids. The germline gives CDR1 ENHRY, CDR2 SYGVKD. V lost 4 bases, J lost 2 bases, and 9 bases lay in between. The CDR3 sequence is CAISGETPYEQYF. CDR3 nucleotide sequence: TGTGCCATCAGTGGGGAGACTCCCTACGAGCAGTACTTC.

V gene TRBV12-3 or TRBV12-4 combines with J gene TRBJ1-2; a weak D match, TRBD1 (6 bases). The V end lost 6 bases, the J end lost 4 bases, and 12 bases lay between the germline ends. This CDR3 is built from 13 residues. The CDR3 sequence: CASSVGRGYGYTF. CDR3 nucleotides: TGTGCCAGCAGCGTTGGCAGGGGCTATGGCTACACCTTC.

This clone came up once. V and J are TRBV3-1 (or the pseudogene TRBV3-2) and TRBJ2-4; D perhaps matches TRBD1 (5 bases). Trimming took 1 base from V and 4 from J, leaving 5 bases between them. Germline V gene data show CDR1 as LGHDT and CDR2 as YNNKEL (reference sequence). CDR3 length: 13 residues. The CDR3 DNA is TGTGCCAGCAGCCAAGGACAGAAAAACATTCAGTACTTC. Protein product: CASSQGQKNIQYF.

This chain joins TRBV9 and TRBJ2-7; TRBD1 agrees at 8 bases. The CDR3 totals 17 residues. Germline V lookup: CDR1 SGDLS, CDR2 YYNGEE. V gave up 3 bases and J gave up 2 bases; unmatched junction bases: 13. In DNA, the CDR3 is TGTGCCAGCAGCGCAAGTTCCGGGACAGGCGCCCCCTACGAGCAGTACTTC. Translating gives CASSASSGTGAPYEQYF.

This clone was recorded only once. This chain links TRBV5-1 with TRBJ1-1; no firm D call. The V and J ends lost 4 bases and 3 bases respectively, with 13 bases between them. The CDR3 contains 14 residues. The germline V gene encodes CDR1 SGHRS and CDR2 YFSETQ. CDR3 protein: CASSISEWDTEAFF. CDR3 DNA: TGCGCCAGCAGCATCTCAGAATGGGACACTGAAGCTTTCTTT.

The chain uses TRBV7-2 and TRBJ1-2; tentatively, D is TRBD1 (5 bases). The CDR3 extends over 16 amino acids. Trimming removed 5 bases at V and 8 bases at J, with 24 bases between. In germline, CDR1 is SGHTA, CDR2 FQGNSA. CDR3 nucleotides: TGTGCCAGCAGCCTACAACCCTCCGGGGGGATCTGGGGCTACACCTTC. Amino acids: CASSLQPSGGIWGYTF.

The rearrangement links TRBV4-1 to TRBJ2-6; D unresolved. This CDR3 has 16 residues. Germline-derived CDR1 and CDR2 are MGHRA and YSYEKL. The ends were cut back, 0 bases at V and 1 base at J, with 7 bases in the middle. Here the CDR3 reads CASSQEGRSGANVLTF. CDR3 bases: TGCGCCAGCAGCCAAGAAGGGCGGTCTGGGGCCAACGTCCTGACTTTC.

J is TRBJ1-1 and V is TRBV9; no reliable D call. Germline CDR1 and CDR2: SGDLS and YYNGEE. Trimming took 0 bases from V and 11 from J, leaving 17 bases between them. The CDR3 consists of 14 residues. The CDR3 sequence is CASSVATRGSRAFF. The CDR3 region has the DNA TGTGCCAGCAGCGTAGCTACGAGAGGATCAAGGGCTTTCTTT.

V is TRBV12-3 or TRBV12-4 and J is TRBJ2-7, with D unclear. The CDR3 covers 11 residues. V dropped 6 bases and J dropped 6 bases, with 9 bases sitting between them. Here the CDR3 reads CASSQWGEQYF. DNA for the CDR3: TGTGCCAGCAGCCAATGGGGCGAGCAGTACTTC.

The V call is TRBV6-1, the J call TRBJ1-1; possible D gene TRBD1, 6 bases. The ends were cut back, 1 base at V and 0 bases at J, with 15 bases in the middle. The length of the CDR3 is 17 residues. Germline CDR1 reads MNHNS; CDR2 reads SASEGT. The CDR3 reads CASSEDTVGGLNTEAFF. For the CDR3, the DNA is TGTGCCAGCAGTGAAGATACGGTAGGGGGATTGAACACTGAAGCTTTCTTT.

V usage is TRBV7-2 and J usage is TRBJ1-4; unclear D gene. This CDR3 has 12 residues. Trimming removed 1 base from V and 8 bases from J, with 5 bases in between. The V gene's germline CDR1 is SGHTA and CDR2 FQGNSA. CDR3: CASSLDWEKLFF. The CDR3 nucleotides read TGTGCCAGCAGCTTAGATTGGGAAAAACTGTTTTTT.

CDR3 nucleotide sequence: TGTGCCTGGAGCCGAGTTAACGCGGCTTTCTTT. Protein sequence: CAWSRVNAAFF. This chain links TRBV30 with TRBJ1-1; unclear D gene. Germline V lookup: CDR1 GTSNPN, CDR2 SVGIG (reference sequence). Between the trimmed V and J ends, which lost 3 bases and 11 bases, there was a span of 13 bases. The CDR3 is made up of 11 amino acids.

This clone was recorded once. The CDR3 region is CASSANRAGETQYF. In nucleotides, the CDR3 is TGTGCCAGCAGCGCAAACAGGGCAGGAGAGACCCAGTACTTC. The genes are TRBV9 and TRBJ2-5; D might be TRBD1 (6 bases). Trimming took off 3 bases at V and 4 bases at J, with 13 bases between the two ends. Germline CDR1 SGDLS, CDR2 YYNGEE. This CDR3 is built from 14 residues.

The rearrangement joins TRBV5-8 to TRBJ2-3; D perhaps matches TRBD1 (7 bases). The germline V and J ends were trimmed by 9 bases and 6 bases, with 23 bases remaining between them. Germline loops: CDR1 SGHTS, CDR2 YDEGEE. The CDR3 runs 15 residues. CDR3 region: CATARRGRGMDTQYF. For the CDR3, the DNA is TGTGCCACAGCAAGGAGGGGGCGAGGGATGGATACGCAGTATTTT.

The CDR3 here is CATSNPTHGTDTQYF. The CDR3 DNA reads TGTGCCACCAGCAATCCCACACACGGCACAGATACGCAGTATTTT. This chain connects TRBV15 to TRBJ2-3; unclear D gene. This CDR3 spans 15 amino acids. V lost 4 bases and J 1 base, leaving 12 bases between the germline ends. CDR1 LNHNV and CDR2 YYDKDF come from the germline V gene (reference sequence).

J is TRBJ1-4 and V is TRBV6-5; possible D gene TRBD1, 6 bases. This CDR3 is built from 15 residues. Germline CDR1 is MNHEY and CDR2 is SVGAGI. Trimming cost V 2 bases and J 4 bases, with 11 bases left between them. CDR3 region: CASSYGQTLNEKLFF. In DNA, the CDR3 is TGTGCCAGCAGTTACGGACAGACCCTTAATGAAAAACTGTTTTTT.

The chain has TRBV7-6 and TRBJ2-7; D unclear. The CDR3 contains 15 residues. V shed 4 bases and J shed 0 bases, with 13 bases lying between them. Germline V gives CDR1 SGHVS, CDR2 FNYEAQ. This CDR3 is CASSSLPDPSYEQYF. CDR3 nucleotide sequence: TGTGCCAGCAGCTCCCTGCCTGACCCCTCCTACGAGCAGTACTTC.